Included here is one T cell receptor (beta chain) sequence, with context. The antigen is undetermined. This sample was included in a study of a mutant IDH1 vaccine in newly diagnosed glioma. The J segment lost 3 bases and the V segment lost 2 bases, leaving 11 bases of the junction unmatched. This CDR3 comprises 16 residues. Sample time point: week 23, last vaccination. Every vaccine dose comprised 300 ug of mutant IDH1 20-mer peptide plus topical imiquimod. Here immunoSEQ multiplex PCR was the method, and the copy in TCRdb shows in-frame clones only, minus some. The table records some 28,000 clones, roughly 85% of them present only once.

The specimen comprised PBMCs, sampled from a glioma patient whose treatment included an IDH1 peptide vaccine. The clonotype comes from a woman aged 30 to 39 with glioma. V and J are TRBV5-7 and TRBJ2-7; 7 bases match TRBD2. TRBV5-7 is treated as an ORF (open reading frame) with a function not yet certain. In DNA form, the CDR3 reads TGTGCCAGCAGCTTCGGGAGATCGGGGGGTCTCTACGAGCAGTACTTC. It specifies CASSFGRSGGLYEQYF.